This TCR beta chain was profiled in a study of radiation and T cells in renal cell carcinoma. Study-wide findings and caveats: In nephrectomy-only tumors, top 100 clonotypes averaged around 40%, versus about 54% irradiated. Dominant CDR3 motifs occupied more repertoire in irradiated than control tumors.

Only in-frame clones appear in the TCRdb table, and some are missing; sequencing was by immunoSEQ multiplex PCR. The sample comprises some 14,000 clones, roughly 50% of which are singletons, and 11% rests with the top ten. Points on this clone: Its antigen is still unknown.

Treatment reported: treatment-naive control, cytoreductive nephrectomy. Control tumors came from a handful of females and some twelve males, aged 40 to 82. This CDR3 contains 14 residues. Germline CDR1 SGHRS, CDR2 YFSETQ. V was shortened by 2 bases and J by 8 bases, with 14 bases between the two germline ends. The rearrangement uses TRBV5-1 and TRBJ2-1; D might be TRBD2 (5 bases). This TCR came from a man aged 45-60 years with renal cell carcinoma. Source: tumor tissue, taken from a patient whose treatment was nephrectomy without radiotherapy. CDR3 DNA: TGCGCCAGCAGCTTTGCGGGCCGACCAGATGAGCAGTTCTTC. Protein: CASSFAGRPDEQFF.